The clone carrying this TCR beta chain appeared a few times. The antigen is unknown. The sample comes from a study of blood T cells in healthy people across ages. Study conclusions and caveats: In older individuals, TCR beta diversity per million T cells was lower, falling roughly linearly with age. Higher diversity and more naive CD4+ cells were features of long-lived donors, compared to aged donors.

Sample-barcoded 5' priming and a J-beta primer mix drove a second PCR of about 7 to 12 cycles. Via MiXCR, TCRdb re-called the 5' RACE reads, giving one row per CDR3 protein. The repertoire holds about 680,000 distinct CDR3 sequences, about half seen once, with 30% to 40% in the top ten. The CDR3 has 13 residues. The germline V gene has CDR1 LGHNA and CDR2 YSLEER. The ends were cut back, 3 bases at V and 4 bases at J, with 6 bases in the middle. The source of this sequence is a woman aged 60 to 75 in good health. This chain joins TRBV4-3 and TRBJ1-4; D unclear. Sequenced: blood. This CDR3 reads CASSQRHNEKLFF. CDR3 coding DNA: TGCGCCAGCAGCCAGCGCCATAATGAAAAACTGTTTTTT.